This T cell receptor (beta chain) originates from a study of T cell repertoires in cytomegalovirus infection. Study details: Use of recently identified HLA-C-restricted and well-studied HLA-B-restricted CMV epitopes was part of the study. Through public TCR beta signatures, both CMV infection and matching HLA type were indicated. Study-level points and caveats: The study found HLA-C-restricted CMV-specific TCR beta clonotypes dominating the ex vivo response. Summed frequency of public TCR beta families distinguished CMV carriers with the relevant HLA.

This clonotype has only one observation. Antigen unknown. TCRdb called the reads again in MiXCR, with one record for every CDR3 protein. The sample has some 320,000 distinct CDR3 sequences; just under 30% are singletons. Trimming cost V 6 bases and J 7 bases; bases outside gene matches: 6. In germline, CDR1 is MNHEY, CDR2 SVGEGT. This CDR3 spans 13 amino acids. The TCR originated in a human donor in good health (CMV status not recorded). Some clones in this sample may be carry-over from other donors' samples. This material consisted of cultured PBMCs, taken from culture after CMV antigen stimulation. This chain joins TRBV6-2 or TRBV6-3 and TRBJ1-2; 9 bases line up with TRBD1. The CDR3 nucleotides are TGTGCCAGCAGGACGGACAGGGGCTCTGGCTACACCTTC. Translating gives CASRTDRGSGYTF.